This T cell receptor beta chain was identified during a study of T cell repertoires in cytomegalovirus infection. About the study: Carrying CMV and the relevant HLA type showed in public TCR beta signatures.

CDR1 is SGHTA, CDR2 FQGNSA, per germline. Trimming removed 5 bases from V and 2 bases from J, with 11 bases in between. The CDR3 length is 14 residues. Findings and caveats of the study: Ex vivo, HLA-C-restricted CMV-specific TCR beta clonotypes prevailed over the rest of the response. Summed frequency of shared TCR beta families picked out CMV carriers who also had the relevant HLA.

There are many counts of this clonotype. Its antigen is still unknown. In TCRdb, the reads were re-called with MiXCR into one record per CDR3 protein. This sample yields approximately 500,000 distinct CDR3 sequences, of which approximately 15% are seen a single time; 20% to 30% belongs to the top ten. The sequence came from a human donor in good health (CMV status not recorded). Some clones in this sample may be carry-over from other donors' samples. The sequenced sample was CD8+ T cells from PBMCs. The chain combines TRBV7-2 with TRBJ2-3, with D uncertain. The CDR3 sequence is CASSPTWITDTQYF. The DNA for the CDR3 is TGTGCCAGCAGCCCCACTTGGATCACAGATACGCAGTATTTT. Together with reference TRBV7-2 and TRBJ2-3, the CDR3 gives the full variable domain: GAGVSQSPSNKVTEKGKDVELRCDPISGHTALYWYRQSLGQGLEFLIYFQGNSAPDKSGLPSDRFSAERTGGSVSTLTIQRTQQEDSAVYLCASSPTWITDTQYFGPGTRLTVL.